The present entry profiles one TCR beta chain with its context. Authors' data handling: Estimation of nucleated cell counts relied on the amplification of reference gene primers. Libraries were prepared by immunoSEQ multiplex PCR; TCRdb keeps only in-frame clonotypes and omits some of them. V, J and clone size are those of that table, while D and trimming were read from the DNA. The table includes 150,000 to 200,000 clones, 78% detected once. Germline CDR1 and CDR2: SEHNR and FQNEAQ (reference sequence). This CDR3 comprises 14 residues. With 8 bases clipped from V and 8 bases from J, the junction kept 11 bases outside the gene matches. The sample is drawn from a study of blood T cell repertoires in COVID-19. Study summary: Whether acute or convalescent, the COVID-19 samples came from the United States, Italy and Spain. Nucleic acid was either cDNA or gDNA, and it came from T cells, B-cell-depleted T cells, or PBMCs.

The sequence was obtained from a woman over 75 with acute or convalescent COVID-19. Sequencing used peripheral blood. V and J are TRBV7-9 and TRBJ2-1, with 8 bases aligning to TRBD1. The CDR3 DNA is TGTGCCAGCGCGCGAACAGGGGGTTGGGATGAGCAGTTCTTC. As protein: CASARTGGWDEQFF.